These 21 T cell receptor beta chains originate from one sample sequenced in a study of T cells in Graves' hyperthyroidism and ophthalmopathy. Amplification targeted TCR beta CDR3 regions from RNA transcripts. The HTBI primer set served for first-round RT-PCR of the TCR CDR3. From the multiplex PCR reads, TCRdb called clonotypes with MiXCR, one entry per CDR3 protein. The table lists some 760,000 distinct CDR3 sequences, about 14% of them singletons. The sequenced sample was blood. These receptor sequences come from a woman between 18 and 30 years old with Graves' hyperthyroidism.

This clonotype was counted between two and nine times. The rearrangement uses TRBV5-8 and TRBJ2-7; TRBD2 aligns across 10 bases. The CDR3 is made up of 14 amino acids. V gave up 8 bases and J gave up 5 bases; unmatched junction bases: 10. The V gene's germline CDR1 is SGHTS and CDR2 YDEGEE. The CDR3 sequence is CARRHSGRINEQYF. For the CDR3, the DNA is TGTGCCAGGCGCCATAGCGGGAGGATCAACGAGCAGTACTTC.

The V and J genes are TRBV5-4 and TRBJ2-7; 11 positions agree with TRBD2. Germline values: CDR1 SGHNT, CDR2 YYREEE (reference sequence). The J segment lost 3 bases and the V segment lost 4 bases, leaving 6 bases of the junction unmatched. The CDR3 runs to 15 residues. CDR3 nucleotide sequence: TGTGCCAGCAGCGGCCGGCTAGCGGGGGGCTACGAGCAGTACTTC. The encoded protein is CASSGRLAGGYEQYF. Full variable domain (missing parts from reference TRBV5-4 and TRBJ2-7): ETGVTQSPTHLIKTRGQQVTLRCSSQSGHNTVSWYQQALGQGPQFIFQYYREEENGRGNFPPRFSGLQFPNYSSELNVNALELDDSALYLCASSGRLAGGYEQYFGPGTRLTVT.

This clonotype was detected ten times or more. J is TRBJ2-1 and V is TRBV3-1; a possible D gene is TRBD2 (6 bases). CDR1 and CDR2 from the germline V gene are LGHDT and YNNKEL (reference sequence). CDR3 length: 16 residues. V was shortened by 1 base and J by 4 bases, with 14 bases between the two germline ends. The CDR3 DNA is TGTGCCAGCAGCCAAGTTAGAACTAGCCGATACAATGAGCAGTTCTTC. As protein: CASSQVRTSRYNEQFF.

In its sample, this clonotype was seen many times. The gene calls are TRBV14 and TRBJ2-7; 7 bases line up with TRBD2. The CDR3 extends over 15 amino acids. CDR1 is SGHDN, CDR2 FVKESK, per germline. V gave up 2 bases and J gave up 6 bases; unmatched junction bases: 10. CDR3: CASSQYRGVLAEQYF. The CDR3 DNA is TGTGCCAGCAGCCAATATCGGGGGGTTCTTGCCGAGCAGTACTTC. Complete variable domain (other parts from reference TRBV14 and TRBJ2-7): EAGVTQFPSHSVIEKGQTVTLRCDPISGHDNLYWYRRVMGKEIKFLLHFVKESKQDESGMPNNRFLAERTGGTYSTLKVQPAELEDSGVYFCASSQYRGVLAEQYFGPGTRLTVT.

This clonotype has at least ten counts. The chain combines TRBV7-8 with TRBJ2-1, with D perhaps matching TRBD2 (6 bases). CDR3 length: 16 residues. The germline V gene encodes CDR1 SGHVS and CDR2 FQNEAQ. The V and J ends lost 5 bases and 5 bases respectively, with 19 bases between them. The DNA of the CDR3 is TGTGCCAGCAGCCGCCCGGGGGACCTGAACCACAATGAGCAGTTCTTC. Translation gives CASSRPGDLNHNEQFF.

This sequence joins TRBV20-1 and TRBJ1-1; the match to TRBD1 covers 7 bases. The germline gives CDR1 DFQATT, CDR2 SNEGSKA (reference sequence). This CDR3 has 15 residues. J lost 0 bases, V lost 0 bases, and 4 bases had no gene match. For the CDR3, the DNA is TGCAGTGCTAGAGAAACAGGGGTCCTGAACACTGAAGCTTTCTTT. Amino acids: CSARETGVLNTEAFF.

CDR3 DNA sequence: TGCAGTGGGGAGGGCTGGGCCTACGAGCAGTACTTC. The encoded protein is CSGEGWAYEQYF. The chain joins TRBV20-1 to TRBJ2-7; 7 bases match TRBD2. Looked up from germline, CDR1 is DFQATT and CDR2 is SNEGSKA (reference sequence). J lost 2 bases, V lost 7 bases, and 5 bases had no gene match. CDR3 length: 12 residues.

V gene TRBV6-1 combines with J gene TRBJ1-4, with 9 positions matching TRBD1. The V gene's germline CDR1 is MNHNS and CDR2 SASEGT. V shed 9 bases, J shed 8 bases, and the junction held 7 bases outside the gene matches. The CDR3 consists of 13 residues. This chain's CDR3 is CASGTGLREKLFF. The CDR3 coding sequence is TGTGCCAGTGGGACAGGGCTTCGCGAAAAACTGTTTTTT.

The sample holds many counts of this clonotype. V and J are TRBV5-5 and TRBJ2-7; 9 bases fit TRBD2. CDR1 and CDR2 from the germline V gene are SGHKS and YYEKEE (reference sequence). Trimming cost V 1 base and J 0 bases; bases outside gene matches: 2. The CDR3 extends over 15 amino acids. As DNA, the CDR3 is TGTGCCAGCAGCTTGTCTAGCGGGGACTCCTACGAGCAGTACTTC. This codes for CASSLSSGDSYEQYF. The whole variable domain, filled in from reference TRBV5-5 and TRBJ2-7, reads DAGVTQSPTHLIKTRGQQVTLRCSPISGHKSVSWYQQVLGQGPQFIFQYYEKEERGRGNFPDRFSARQFPNYSSELNVNALLLGDSALYLCASSLSSGDSYEQYFGPGTRLTVT.

This clonotype was seen many times. This chain uses TRBV3-1 with TRBJ2-1; a possible D gene is TRBD2 (8 bases). Looked up from germline, CDR1 is LGHDT and CDR2 is YNNKEL (reference sequence). The CDR3 runs to 16 residues. The V end lost 4 bases, the J end lost 9 bases, and 22 bases lay between the germline ends. The CDR3 reads CASSRGASGSGGEQFF. The CDR3 DNA is TGTGCCAGCAGCCGAGGGGCTAGCGGGTCAGGGGGTGAGCAGTTCTTC.

This clonotype was seen ten or more times. The J gene is TRBJ2-1, the V gene TRBV5-1, with 8 nucleotides matching TRBD2. V dropped 4 bases and J dropped 2; count of bases not matched to a gene: 11. Germline CDR1 reads SGHRS; CDR2 reads YFSETQ. The CDR3 sequence is 17 residues long. CDR3 sequence reads: CASSLISGRGAYNEQFF. CDR3 nucleotide sequence: TGCGCCAGCAGCCTCATAAGCGGGAGAGGCGCCTACAATGAGCAGTTCTTC.

This chain uses TRBV4-1 with TRBJ1-1, with D tentatively TRBD1 (5 bases). This CDR3 has 15 amino acids. CDR1 is MGHRA, CDR2 YSYEKL, per germline. The V end was cut by 1 base, the J end by 3 bases, with 12 bases between. CDR3 in amino acids: CASSQVVGGHTEAFF. Here the CDR3 DNA reads TGCGCCAGCAGCCAAGTTGTGGGGGGACACACTGAAGCTTTCTTT.

In this sample, this clonotype turned up many times. The CDR3 spells CASRAPATGSGDTQYF. The CDR3 coding sequence is TGTGCCAGCAGGGCCCCCGCGACAGGGTCAGGAGATACGCAGTATTTT. This chain joins TRBV2 and TRBJ2-3; TRBD1 aligns across 7 bases. Germline values: CDR1 SNHLY, CDR2 FYNNEI. CDR3 length: 16 amino acids. The ends lost 6 bases at V and 5 bases at J; junction bases unmatched: 14.

This clonotype has a handful of counts. This chain links TRBV6-1 with TRBJ1-1; unclear D gene. Germline V gives CDR1 MNHNS, CDR2 SASEGT. V was cut by 6 bases and J by 6 bases, with 20 bases left in between. This CDR3 is built from 15 residues. Here the CDR3 reads CASREQHPLGPEAFF. DNA of the CDR3: TGTGCCAGCAGGGAACAACATCCCCTAGGGCCTGAAGCTTTCTTT.

This clonotype was recorded at least ten times. The chain couples TRBV3-1 to TRBJ2-2; TRBD2 matches 7 bases. J lost 4 bases, V lost 8 bases, and 7 bases had no gene match. Per the germline V gene, CDR1 is LGHDT and CDR2 is YNNKEL (reference sequence). The CDR3 runs to 14 residues. The CDR3 DNA sequence: TGTGCCAGCGGCGGACTAGGCATCACCGGGGAGCTGTTTTTT. Its translation: CASGGLGITGELFF.

There are many counts of this clonotype. This chain uses TRBV2 with TRBJ2-3; no reliable D call. CDR3 length: 11 amino acids. V lost 2 bases and J lost 9, with 6 bases in between. CDR1 is SNHLY, CDR2 FYNNEI, per germline. The CDR3 spells CASSEWRTQYF. The CDR3 DNA is TGTGCCAGCAGTGAATGGCGAACGCAGTATTTT.

This clonotype was seen repeatedly, ten times or more. The junction differs from germline at one of its ends, possibly a read error. This chain uses TRBV7-3 with TRBJ2-5; TRBD1 aligns across 10 bases. The CDR3 is made up of 14 amino acids. Looked up from germline, CDR1 is SGHTA and CDR2 is FQGTGA. The DNA for the CDR3 is TGCGCCAGCAGCTTGACAGGGGGCGGGGAGACCCAGTACTTC. Protein: CASSLTGGGETQYF.

The chain combines TRBV24-1 with TRBJ2-3; maybe TRBD1 (6 bases). CDR3 length equals 16 residues. Trimming cost V 3 bases and J 3 bases, with 15 bases left between them. The germline CDR1 and CDR2 sequences are KGHDR and SFDVKD. The CDR3 region is CATSDPSTGETDTQYF. CDR3 bases: TGTGCCACCAGTGATCCATCGACAGGCGAAACAGATACGCAGTATTTT.

This chain joins TRBV7-9 and TRBJ1-1; D gene uncertain. The V and J ends lost 5 bases and 8 bases respectively, with 12 bases between them. This CDR3 has 12 residues. Germline CDR1 reads SEHNR; CDR2 reads FQNEAQ (reference sequence). CDR3 DNA: TGTGCCAGCAGCCCAACCCCCTTGGAAGCTTTCTTT. Amino acid sequence: CASSPTPLEAFF.

This clonotype was counted ten times or more. V is TRBV30 and J is TRBJ2-7; 11 bases fit TRBD2. Germline V gene lookup returns CDR1 GTSNPN and CDR2 SVGIG (reference sequence). The length of the CDR3 is 15 residues. The ends lost 3 bases at V and 3 bases at J; junction bases unmatched: 7. Written as DNA, the CDR3 is TGTGCCTGGAGGATACTAGCGGGAGTGTACTACGAGCAGTACTTC. Its translation: CAWRILAGVYYEQYF.

This clonotype was seen at least ten times. The V and J genes are TRBV11-3 and TRBJ2-1; possibly TRBD1 for D (5 bases). The germline V gene encodes CDR1 SGHNT and CDR2 YENEEA. The CDR3 has 14 residues. The germline V and J ends were trimmed by 8 bases and 6 bases, with 17 bases remaining between them. DNA of the CDR3: TGTGCCAGCTCCAGTTGGGTGGGGCTCAATGAGCAGTTCTTC. It specifies CASSSWVGLNEQFF.